The sample holds a few counts of the clone carrying this T cell receptor beta chain. Its antigen is undetermined. Germline values: CDR1 SNHLY, CDR2 FYNNEI. Trimming cost V 5 bases and J 2 bases, with 12 bases left between them. The CDR3 totals 14 residues. The data derive from a study of cytomegalovirus exposure and HLA in healthy donors. Produced via immunoSEQ multiplex PCR; TCRdb's table is partial and in-frame only. The sample contains around 250,000 clones, around 87% of which appear only once. Study-wide points: Later, an analysis found that TCR clusters from the first cohort tended to co-occur in the 130 or so validation repertoires. A list of roughly 160 TCR beta chains associated with cytomegalovirus was given.

This chain connects TRBV2 to TRBJ2-5; D is possibly TRBD1 (6 bases). This sequence was found in a woman under 30 in good health and CMV-seronegative. The source material was PBMCs. The CDR3 loop reads CASSPDRVQETQYF. The CDR3 DNA reads TGTGCCAGCAGTCCGGACAGAGTTCAAGAGACCCAGTACTTC.